This T cell receptor (beta chain) comes out of a study of CD8 T cells in ankylosing spondylitis. Study-level points and caveats: A subset of motif variants has previously been described in the synovial fluid and blood of reactive arthritis.

Remarks on this clonotype: As yet, its antigen is unknown.

Using its own MiXCR run on the 5' RACE reads, TCRdb lists one record per CDR3 protein. This table has 350,000 to 450,000 distinct CDR3 sequences, approximately 22% appearing once. Germline CDR1 SQVTM, CDR2 ANQGSEA. The CDR3 is 15 residues long. Trimming left V 0 bases short and J 1 base short, with 11 bases between. V is TRBV29-1 and J is TRBJ2-3, with D perhaps given as TRBD1 or TRBD2 (5 bases each). The source material was blood, either unsorted or a sorted T cell fraction (not recorded which). The source is a male donor with ankylosing spondylitis or in good health (not recorded which). The CDR3: CSVEDLPGRTDTQYF. The CDR3 DNA reads as TGCAGCGTTGAAGATCTCCCGGGACGCACAGATACGCAGTATTTT.